The TCR beta chain under discussion was sequenced for a study of blood T cell repertoires in COVID-19. Produced via immunoSEQ multiplex PCR; TCRdb's table is partial and in-frame only. The data hold some 340,000 clones, with 85% observed a single time. The TCR was taken from a woman aged 18-35 years with acute or convalescent COVID-19. The sample was peripheral blood.

CDR3 protein: CASSLLQGKGSPLHF. The CDR3 DNA sequence: TGTGCCAGCAGCTTACTGCAGGGAAAAGGTTCACCCCTCCACTTT. The chain carries TRBV7-8 and TRBJ1-6, with D maybe TRBD1 (5 bases). Germline V lookup: CDR1 SGHVS, CDR2 FQNEAQ. The germline V and J ends were trimmed by 2 bases and 9 bases, with 14 bases remaining between them. The CDR3 loop spans 15 amino acids.